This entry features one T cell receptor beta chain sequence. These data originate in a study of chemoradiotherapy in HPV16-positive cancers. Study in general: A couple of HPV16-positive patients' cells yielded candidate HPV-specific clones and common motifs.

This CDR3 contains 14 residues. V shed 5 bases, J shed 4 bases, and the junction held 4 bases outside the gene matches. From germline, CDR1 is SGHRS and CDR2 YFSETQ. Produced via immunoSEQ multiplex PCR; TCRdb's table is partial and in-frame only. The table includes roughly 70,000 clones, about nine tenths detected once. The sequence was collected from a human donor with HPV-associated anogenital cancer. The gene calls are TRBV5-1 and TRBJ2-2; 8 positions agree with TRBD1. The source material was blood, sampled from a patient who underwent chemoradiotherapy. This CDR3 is CASSFTGGTGELFF. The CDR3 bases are TGCGCCAGCAGTTTTACAGGGGGCACCGGGGAGCTGTTTTTT.